The 15 T cell receptor beta chains listed next were all sequenced from one sample in a study of T cell clonality in common variable immunodeficiency. Profiled with immunoSEQ multiplex PCR; TCRdb holds only in-frame clones, not every one. The record shows tens of thousands of clones for this sample, with no singletons present. The specimen was peripheral blood mononuclear cells. These receptors were collected from a person between 18 and 75 years old in good health.

As for this clone: The read stops 3 residues short of the end of the CDR3; the missing end is completed from the germline J gene. V gene TRBV2 combines with J gene TRBJ1-2; D gene unclear. This CDR3 comprises 14 residues. Per germline, CDR1 SNHLY and CDR2 FYNNEI. The CDR3 loop is CASSDLTRPYDYTF. The covered CDR3 bases are TGTGCCAGCAGTGACCTGACTAGACCCTACGAC.

This clone occurred many times. The CDR3 is cut off 3 residues early in the read; its end comes from the germline J gene. The chain is built from TRBV20-1 and TRBJ2-7; D is unclear. This CDR3 has 11 amino acids. Deletions cut 4 bases from V and 1 base from J, with 5 bases between. Per germline, CDR1 DFQATT and CDR2 SNEGSKA (reference sequence). The covered CDR3 bases are TGCAGTGCTAAAGGGTCCTACGAG. Encoded protein: CSAKGSYE. The complete CDR3 protein is CSAKGSYEQYF.

The table lists this clone with a few counts. The read finishes 3 residues shy of the CDR3 end, and the germline J gene is used to complete it. V and J are TRBV7-9 and TRBJ2-3, with TRBD2 as a possible D gene (5 bases). Trimming cost V 1 base and J 3 bases, with 8 bases left between them. The CDR3 totals 14 residues. Looked up from germline, CDR1 is SEHNR and CDR2 is FQNEAQ (reference sequence). The CDR3 spells CASSLGSGTDTQYF. CDR3 bases read: TGTGCCAGCAGCTTAGGAAGCGGAACAGATACG.

This clone has ten or more counts. The read finishes 3 residues shy of the CDR3 end, and the germline J gene is used to complete it. V gene TRBV18 combines with J gene TRBJ2-3; TRBD2 matches at 8 bases. V trimming: 3 bases; J trimming: 2 bases; junction bases outside the gene matches: 4. Per germline, CDR1 KGHSH and CDR2 LQKENI. There are 15 residues in the CDR3. The covered CDR3 bases are TGTGCCAGCTCACCCTCACTAGCGGTCACAGATACG. Translation gives CASSPSLAVTDT. The whole CDR3 is CASSPSLAVTDTQYF.

This clone was observed many times. The sequence runs out 3 residues before the end of the CDR3; the remainder is reconstructed from the germline J gene. The rearrangement uses TRBV7-3 and TRBJ2-3; 8 bases align to TRBD2. V lost 2 bases, J lost 6 bases, and 10 bases stayed unmatched. The germline V gene encodes CDR1 SGHTA and CDR2 FQGTGA. This CDR3 has 16 residues. CDR3 in amino acids: CASSLEPGLVMDTQYF. CDR3 DNA, as far as it was read: TGTGCCAGCAGCTTAGAACCGGGACTAGTTATGGATACG.

This clone was detected many times. The chain's CDR3 is CASSLATWDQGADTQYF. The part of the CDR3 DNA that was read is TGCGCCAGCAGCTTGGCCACTTGGGATCAGGGGGCAGATACG. This chain uses TRBV5-1 with TRBJ2-3, with TRBD1 identical over 7 bases. The read terminates 3 residues before the CDR3 end, so the remaining end is supplied by the germline J gene. V was clipped by 0 bases and J by 4 bases; unmatched bases: 11. The germline CDR1 and CDR2 sequences are SGHRS and YFSETQ. CDR3 size: 17 residues.

This clone was seen repeatedly, ten times or more. Read data end 3 residues before the CDR3 end; the end is taken from the germline J gene. The chain couples TRBV29-1 to TRBJ2-1; 9 positions match TRBD2. There are 14 residues in the CDR3. Trimming cost V 8 bases and J 0 bases; bases outside gene matches: 5. Germline CDR1 SQVTM, CDR2 ANQGSEA. The CDR3 bases that were read are TGCAGCTCTGCGCGGGAGGGCTCCTACAATGAG. It encodes CSSAREGSYNE. The full CDR3 reads CSSAREGSYNEQFF.

This clone was seen many times. The sequence runs out 3 residues before the end of the CDR3; the remainder is reconstructed from the germline J gene. The V gene is TRBV29-1, the J gene TRBJ2-1; 12 nucleotides line up with TRBD1. Trimming removed 1 base from V and 3 bases from J; junction bases left unmatched: 7. The CDR3 extends over 17 amino acids. CDR1 is SQVTM, CDR2 ANQGSEA, per germline. Here the CDR3 reads CSVEGDRGLAVYNEQFF. The DNA read from the CDR3 is TGCAGCGTTGAAGGGGACAGGGGGCTAGCGGTCTACAATGAG.

This clone was seen at least ten times. The read ends 3 residues early relative to the CDR3; the germline J gene fills the gap. V usage is TRBV7-8 and J usage is TRBJ1-6; D unclear. The V gene's germline CDR1 is SGHVS and CDR2 FQNEAQ. The CDR3 covers 12 residues. V gave up 8 bases and J gave up 7 bases, with 9 bases separating them. CDR3 protein: CASLDGNSPLHF. The sequenced part of the CDR3 DNA is TGTGCCAGCCTCGACGGGAATTCACCC.

This clone was seen many times. Coverage ceases 3 residues before the CDR3 finishes, and the germline J gene fills in the end. The chain uses TRBV10-2 and TRBJ2-5; unclear D gene. V was shortened by 5 bases and J by 5 bases, with 12 bases between the two germline ends. The germline CDR1 and CDR2 sequences are WSHSY and SAAADI. The CDR3 covers 13 residues. The sequenced part of the CDR3 DNA is TGCGCCAGCAGTTTAAAACTGGTGGAGACC. Translated: CASSLKLVET. The CDR3 in its entirety is CASSLKLVETQYF.

This clone was seen a few times. Sequencing ends 3 residues short of the CDR3 end; the germline J gene provides the rest. This chain links TRBV30 with TRBJ2-7; D ambiguous. The CDR3 extends over 16 amino acids. Trimming removed 3 bases from V and 0 bases from J, with 18 bases in between. The germline V gene encodes CDR1 GTSNPN and CDR2 SVGIG (reference sequence). The part of the CDR3 DNA that was read is TGTGCCTGGAGCGCTGGCCCTAGTCACTACTCCTACGAG. Its protein product is CAWSAGPSHYSYE. The CDR3 as a whole reads CAWSAGPSHYSYEQYF.

The table lists this clone with a few counts. The CDR3 end is not reached by the read, which stops 3 residues before it; the germline J gene fills it in. Other DNA sequences in this specimen translate into the identical CDR3. The genes are TRBV2 and TRBJ1-3; the match to TRBD1 covers 12 bases. Germline loops: CDR1 SNHLY, CDR2 FYNNEI. Trimming took 0 bases from V and 6 from J; bases not matched to a gene: 6. CDR3 length: 17 amino acids. CDR3 protein: CASSEATGTGGANTIYF. Partial CDR3 DNA: TGTGCCAGCAGTGAAGCAACCGGGACAGGGGGCGCAAACACC.

With respect to this clone: The CDR3 is cut off 3 residues early in the read; its end comes from the germline J gene. The J gene is TRBJ2-2, the V gene TRBV18, with a weak D call TRBD1 (6 bases). Germline CDR1 reads KGHSH; CDR2 reads LQKENI. The CDR3 covers 15 residues. CDR3 DNA (partial): TGTGCCAGCTCACCGGATTACAGGGCTAATTCACCG. Translated: CASSPDYRANSP. Given in full, the CDR3 is CASSPDYRANSPLFF.

This clone was seen many times. The read comes to an end 3 residues before the CDR3 does, leaving the germline J gene to fill in the end. This chain links TRBV19 with TRBJ2-1, with 9 bases that match TRBD2. V dropped 1 base and J dropped 2; count of bases not matched to a gene: 0. The CDR3 is 15 amino acids. The V gene's germline CDR1 is LNHDA and CDR2 SQIVND (reference sequence). The CDR3 bases that were read are TGTGCCAGTAGTATAGGGACTAGCGCCTACAATGAG. This sequence encodes CASSIGTSAYNE. The entire CDR3 protein is CASSIGTSAYNEQFF.

This clone was counted many times. The CDR3 spells CASSEGGQGGRGKLFF. The CDR3 DNA, read in part, is TGTGCCAGCAGTGAAGGGGGACAGGGCGGTCGCGGGAAA. The genes are TRBV6-1 and TRBJ1-4, with 9 bases that match TRBD1. Read data end 3 residues before the CDR3 end; the end is taken from the germline J gene. CDR3 length equals 16 residues. Germline assignment: CDR1 MNHNS and CDR2 SASEGT.